This passage covers 21 T cell receptor beta chains from one sample sequenced in a study of T cell clones after liver transplantation. TCRdb's table, derived via immunoSEQ multiplex PCR, lists solely in-frame clones and lacks some. This sample has 20,000 to 30,000 clones, with 55% to 75% found just once. The sequencing here drew on CD4+ T cells from blood, taken before liver transplant. These receptors were taken from a human donor who received a liver transplant.

This clone has a single count. The gene calls are TRBV15 and TRBJ2-2; 10 bases are a match to TRBD2. With V trimmed by 1 base and J by 0 bases, 5 bases remained unmatched. CDR1 and CDR2 (germline): LNHNV, YYDKDF (reference sequence). This CDR3 is built from 18 residues. CDR3 in DNA: TGTGCCACCAGCAGAGGAGTAGCGGGAGGAACGAACACCGGGGAGCTGTTTTTT. This sequence encodes CATSRGVAGGTNTGELFF.

The sample holds one count of this clone. The V call is TRBV5-4, the J call TRBJ2-1, with TRBD1 identical over 7 bases. J gave up 1 base and V 0 bases, and 1 base lay outside the gene matches. This CDR3 comprises 15 residues. Germline CDR1 reads SGHNT; CDR2 reads YYREEE (reference sequence). DNA of the CDR3: TGTGCCAGCAGCTTGGCGGGACAGTCCTACAATGAGCAGTTCTTC. Translating gives CASSLAGQSYNEQFF.

The chain has TRBV7-2 and TRBJ2-5; possibly TRBD1 for D (6 bases). Germline CDR1 reads SGHTA; CDR2 reads FQGNSA. Trimming removed 5 bases from V and 1 base from J, with 11 bases in between. The length of the CDR3 is 14 residues. The CDR3 loop is CASSPGQLQETQYF. Written as DNA, the CDR3 is TGTGCCAGCAGCCCAGGACAGCTCCAAGAGACCCAGTACTTC.

J is TRBJ2-1 and V is TRBV6-4; TRBD1 is a possible D gene (6 bases). This CDR3 is 14 amino acids long. Trimming took 4 bases from V and 4 from J, leaving 11 bases between them. CDR1 and CDR2 from the germline V gene are MRHNA and SNTAGT. DNA for the CDR3: TGTGCCAGCAGTGTATTAGGGGGTTACAATGAGCAGTTCTTC. This translates into CASSVLGGYNEQFF.

The V and J genes are TRBV7-6 and TRBJ2-5, with a tentative D call TRBD2 (6 bases). Germline V CDR1 and CDR2: SGHVS, FNYEAQ. CDR3 length equals 14 residues. V gave up 3 bases and J gave up 4 bases, with 12 bases separating them. CDR3 DNA sequence: TGTGCCAGCAGCTTGGTCGCGGGACCAGAGACCCAGTACTTC. Protein: CASSLVAGPETQYF.

Sample share makes this clone medium-sized. The chain uses TRBV6-5 and TRBJ1-2; the match to TRBD1 covers 10 bases. V lost 6 bases and J lost 7; bases outside the gene matches: 11. Per the germline V gene, CDR1 is MNHEY and CDR2 is SVGAGI. The CDR3 totals 15 residues. CDR3 amino acids: CASRPPGQGKGGYTF. CDR3 nucleotide sequence: TGTGCCAGCAGGCCGCCGGGACAGGGGAAGGGTGGCTACACCTTC.

CDR3 amino acids: CASSPSYNEQFF. The CDR3 coding sequence is TGTGCCAGCAGCCCTAGCTACAATGAGCAGTTCTTC. This rearrangement joins TRBV11-3 to TRBJ2-1; no definite D call. Germline CDR1 reads SGHNT; CDR2 reads YENEEA. This CDR3 is built from 12 residues. V was shortened by 5 bases and J by 3 bases, with 5 bases between the two germline ends.

This chain joins TRBV15 and TRBJ2-2; no firm D call. The V end lost 6 bases, the J end lost 7 bases, and 9 bases lay between the germline ends. This CDR3 is 12 amino acids long. Germline CDR1 is LNHNV and CDR2 is YYDKDF (reference sequence). CDR3 protein: CATSRLDGELFF. CDR3 DNA: TGTGCCACCAGTCGACTCGACGGGGAGCTGTTTTTT.

The rearrangement uses TRBV28 and TRBJ1-5, with 10 positions matching TRBD1. Germline values: CDR1 MDHEN, CDR2 SYDVKM. The CDR3 loop spans 15 amino acids. With V trimmed by 7 bases and J by 6 bases, 9 bases remained unmatched. The CDR3 DNA is TGTGCCAGCACGAAGACAGGGGGCGGAGGTCAGCCCCAGCATTTT. Translated, it gives CASTKTGGGGQPQHF.

This chain connects TRBV2 to TRBJ1-1, with D maybe TRBD1 (6 bases). Trimming took off 3 bases at V and 8 bases at J, with 19 bases between the two ends. The CDR3 consists of 15 residues. Germline CDR1 SNHLY, CDR2 FYNNEI. The DNA of the CDR3 is TGTGCCAGCAGTGATGGGGGCCCCGGGGCGCACGAAGCTTTCTTT. It is translated as CASSDGGPGAHEAFF.

This clone came up a few times. The sample holds other DNA sequences that translate to the same CDR3. The genes are TRBV30 and TRBJ1-2; TRBD1 matches 10 bases. Germline V gives CDR1 GTSNPN, CDR2 SVGIG (reference sequence). Trimming cost V 1 base and J 6 bases; bases outside gene matches: 5. The CDR3 runs to 14 residues. The CDR3 DNA reads as TGTGCCTGGAGTGGTGTGGGACAGGGGCATGGCTACACCTTC. This translates into CAWSGVGQGHGYTF.

This clone appeared a few times. This chain uses TRBV2 with TRBJ1-5; tentatively, D is TRBD1 (5 bases). CDR3 length: 16 amino acids. The germline V and J ends were trimmed by 1 base and 4 bases, with 14 bases remaining between them. Germline loops: CDR1 SNHLY, CDR2 FYNNEI. CDR3 sequence: CASSEGFGQGNQPQHF. The CDR3, as DNA: TGTGCCAGCAGTGAAGGGTTCGGGCAGGGTAATCAGCCCCAGCATTTT. The full variable domain, its missing parts supplied by reference TRBV2 and TRBJ1-5, is EPEVTQTPSHQVTQMGQEVILRCVPISNHLYFYWYRQILGQKVEFLVSFYNNEISEKSEIFDDQFSVERPDGSNFTLKIRSTKLEDSAMYFCASSEGFGQGNQPQHFGDGTRLSIL.

The CDR3 coding sequence is TGTGCCAGCAGGCCAGACAGGGGATCAGGGAGTAACTATGGCTACACCTTC. Amino acid sequence: CASRPDRGSGSNYGYTF. The chain links TRBV28 to TRBJ1-2, with 8 bases aligning to TRBD1. J was trimmed by 1 base and V by 6 bases; bases with no gene match: 13. The CDR3 consists of 17 residues. CDR1 MDHEN and CDR2 SYDVKM come from the germline V gene.

This sequence joins TRBV28 and TRBJ1-6; perhaps TRBD1 as D (5 bases). Deletions cut 1 base from V and 6 bases from J, with 13 bases between. The germline gives CDR1 MDHEN, CDR2 SYDVKM. There are 16 residues in the CDR3. The CDR3 nucleotides are TGTGCCAGCAGTTTATCTGAACAGGTGCTTAATTCACCCCTCCACTTT. It specifies CASSLSEQVLNSPLHF.

The chain recombines TRBV11-2 with TRBJ2-5; D is uncertain. The CDR3 spans 15 residues. CDR1 is SGHAT and CDR2 is FQNNGV in the germline V gene. Trimming took 5 bases from V and 1 from J, leaving 14 bases between them. The CDR3 loop is CASSPVGSSQETQYF. The CDR3 DNA sequence: TGTGCCAGCAGCCCGGTAGGCAGTTCCCAAGAGACCCAGTACTTC.

The rearrangement joins TRBV11-2 to TRBJ2-1, with 7 bases identical to TRBD2. This CDR3 has 17 residues. Germline-derived CDR1 and CDR2 are SGHAT and FQNNGV. J lost 12 bases, V lost 0 bases, and 17 bases had no gene match. CDR3 DNA: TGTGCCAGCAGCTTAGATCGTTGGGGTTCCGGCGGGAGTGTGCAGTTCTTC. It specifies CASSLDRWGSGGSVQFF. Together with reference TRBV11-2 and TRBJ2-1, the CDR3 gives the full variable domain: EAGVAQSPRYKIIEKRQSVAFWCNPISGHATLYWYQQILGQGPKLLIQFQNNGVVDDSQLPKDRFSAERLKGVDSTLKIQPAKLEDSAVYLCASSLDRWGSGGSVQFFGPGTRLTVL.

The rearrangement uses TRBV28 and TRBJ1-5, with D maybe TRBD1 (5 bases). Per the germline V gene, CDR1 is MDHEN and CDR2 is SYDVKM. The CDR3 spans 14 residues. V lost 2 bases and J lost 7, with 12 bases in between. DNA for the CDR3: TGTGCCAGCAGTTTAGGGGGGGAGCGACAGCCCCAGCATTTT. The encoded protein is CASSLGGERQPQHF.

V usage is TRBV7-8 and J usage is TRBJ1-4; D is uncertain. The germline V gene has CDR1 SGHVS and CDR2 FQNEAQ. V was shortened by 0 bases and J by 8 bases, with 13 bases between the two germline ends. The CDR3 runs 15 residues. CDR3 sequence (DNA): TGTGCCAGCAGCTTAGCACATGGAGGAGAAGAAAAACTGTTTTTT. It is translated as CASSLAHGGEEKLFF.

This clone was counted only a few times. The sample has other DNA sequences that encode this CDR3 too. The rearrangement links TRBV28 to TRBJ2-5, with TRBD1 matching 8 bases. There are 14 residues in the CDR3. Germline CDR1 MDHEN, CDR2 SYDVKM. The V and J ends lost 5 bases and 5 bases, in that order; junction bases with no gene match: 7. The DNA of the CDR3 is TGTGCCAGCAGTCGCGGACAGGGCCGGGAGACCCAGTACTTC. This sequence encodes CASSRGQGRETQYF.

The chain has TRBV11-3 and TRBJ2-7; D unresolved. The V gene lost 1 base and the J gene lost 3 bases, with 7 bases spanning the gap. The CDR3 loop spans 13 amino acids. Germline assignment: CDR1 SGHNT and CDR2 YENEEA. CDR3 nucleotides: TGTGCCAGCAGCTTAGGGGCAGGCTACGAGCAGTACGTC. It encodes CASSLGAGYEQYV.

This chain links TRBV21-1 with TRBJ2-1; TRBD2 reflects the table's D call only, with no check against the DNA. TRBV21-1 corresponds to a pseudogene. This CDR3 region has 15 residues. CDR3 in DNA: TGTGCCAGCAGCCAGAGGGAGGCGAAGTACAATGAGCAGTTCTTC. Translation: CASSQREAKYNEQFF.